This entry is about one T cell receptor beta chain. Participants, about 18 to 100 years old, spanned 25 or so US areas. Which cohort a participant joined came from the clinical history participants gave. Donors in Cohort 3 who had recovered were those with two negative PCRs, healthcare professional clearance, or resolution of their symptoms. The protocol was immunoSEQ multiplex PCR, while the TCRdb copy is restricted to in-frame clones and leaves out a portion. The sample holds 150,000 to 180,000 clones, 80% to 90% seen once. These data are taken from a study of blood T cell repertoires in COVID-19. The CDR3 consists of 15 residues. CDR1 and CDR2 from the germline V gene are MNHEY and SVGAGI. V was trimmed by 0 bases and J by 0 bases, leaving 6 bases between them.

The sample comprised PBMCs or T cells enriched from blood (not recorded which). This chain joins TRBV6-5 and TRBJ2-1; no clear D. The sequence derives from a middle-aged man who had recovered from COVID-19. The CDR3 here is CASSYSTSSYNEQFF. CDR3 in DNA: TGTGCCAGCAGTTACTCCACGAGCTCCTACAATGAGCAGTTCTTC.